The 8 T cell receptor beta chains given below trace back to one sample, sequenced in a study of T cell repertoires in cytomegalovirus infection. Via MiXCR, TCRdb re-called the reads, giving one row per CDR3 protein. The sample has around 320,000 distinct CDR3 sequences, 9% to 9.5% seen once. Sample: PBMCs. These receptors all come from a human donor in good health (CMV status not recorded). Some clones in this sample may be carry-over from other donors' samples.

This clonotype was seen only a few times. This chain's CDR3 is CASSVDRGSQETQYF. The CDR3 DNA follows: TGTGCCAGCAGCGTAGACCGGGGCTCCCAAGAGACCCAGTACTTC. V gene TRBV9 combines with J gene TRBJ2-5; D is tentatively TRBD1 or TRBD2 (5 bases each). Between the trimmed V and J ends, which lost 0 bases and 1 base, there was a span of 10 bases. CDR3 length equals 15 residues. Germline-derived CDR1 and CDR2 are SGDLS and YYNGEE.

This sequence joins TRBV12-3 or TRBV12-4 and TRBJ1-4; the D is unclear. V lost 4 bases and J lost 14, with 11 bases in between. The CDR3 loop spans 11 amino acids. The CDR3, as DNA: TGTGCCAGCAGTTCAGGTCTAGATCTGTTTTTT. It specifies CASSSGLDLFF.

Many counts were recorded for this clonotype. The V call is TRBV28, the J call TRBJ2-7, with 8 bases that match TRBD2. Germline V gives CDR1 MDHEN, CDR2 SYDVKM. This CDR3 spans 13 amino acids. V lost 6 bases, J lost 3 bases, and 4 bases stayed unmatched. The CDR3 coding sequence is TGTGCCAGCAGGCCGGGACTAGGCTACGAGCAGTACTTC. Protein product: CASRPGLGYEQYF.

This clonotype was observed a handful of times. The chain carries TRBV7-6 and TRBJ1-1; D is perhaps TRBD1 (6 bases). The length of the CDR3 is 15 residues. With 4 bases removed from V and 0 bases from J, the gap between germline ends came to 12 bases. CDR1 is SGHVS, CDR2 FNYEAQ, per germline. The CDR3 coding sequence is TGTGCCAGCAGCTCGTTAGGGGGGCTGAACACTGAAGCTTTCTTT. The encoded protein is CASSSLGGLNTEAFF.

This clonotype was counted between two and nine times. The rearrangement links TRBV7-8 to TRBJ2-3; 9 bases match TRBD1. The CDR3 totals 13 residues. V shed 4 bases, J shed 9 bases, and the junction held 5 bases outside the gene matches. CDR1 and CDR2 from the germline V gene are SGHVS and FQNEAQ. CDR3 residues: CASSSDRGGTQYF. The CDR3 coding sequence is TGTGCCAGCAGCTCGGACAGGGGAGGAACGCAGTATTTT.

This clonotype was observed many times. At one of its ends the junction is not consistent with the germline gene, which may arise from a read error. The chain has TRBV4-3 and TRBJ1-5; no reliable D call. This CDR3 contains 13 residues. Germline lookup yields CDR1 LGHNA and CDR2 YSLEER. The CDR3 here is CASSQEPEQPQHF. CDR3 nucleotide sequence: TGCGCCAGCAGTCAAGAACCCGAACAGCCCCAGCATTTT.

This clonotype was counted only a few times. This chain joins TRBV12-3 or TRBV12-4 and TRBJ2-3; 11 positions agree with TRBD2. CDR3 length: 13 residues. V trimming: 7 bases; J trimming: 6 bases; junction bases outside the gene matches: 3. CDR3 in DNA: TGTGCCAGCACGACTAGCGGGGCGGATACGCAGTATTTT. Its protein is CASTTSGADTQYF.

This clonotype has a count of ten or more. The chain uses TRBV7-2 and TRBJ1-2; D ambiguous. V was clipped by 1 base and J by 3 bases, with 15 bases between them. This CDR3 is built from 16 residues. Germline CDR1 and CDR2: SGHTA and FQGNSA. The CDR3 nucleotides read TGTGCCAGCAGCTTAGTTCGTGCGCCCTCGGACTATGGCTACACCTTC. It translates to CASSLVRAPSDYGYTF.